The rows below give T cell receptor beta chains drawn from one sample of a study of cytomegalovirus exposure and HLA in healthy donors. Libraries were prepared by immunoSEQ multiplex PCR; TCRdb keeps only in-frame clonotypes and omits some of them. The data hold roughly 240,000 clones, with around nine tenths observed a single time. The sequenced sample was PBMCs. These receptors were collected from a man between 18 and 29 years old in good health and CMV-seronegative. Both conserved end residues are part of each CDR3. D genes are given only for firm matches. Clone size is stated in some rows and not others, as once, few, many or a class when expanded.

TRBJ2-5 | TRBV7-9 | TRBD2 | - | TGTGCCAGCAGCTTAGACTTCCTAGCGGGGGGAGAGACCCAGTACTTC | CASSLDFLAGGETQYF
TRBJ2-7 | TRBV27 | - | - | TGTGCCAGCTCCCCGATCGAGACTAGTGGGAAACTCTACGAGCAGTACTTC | CASSPIETSGKLYEQYF
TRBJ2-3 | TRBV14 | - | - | TGTGCCAGCAGCCCGTTATCGGGTACGCAGTATTTT | CASSPLSGTQYF
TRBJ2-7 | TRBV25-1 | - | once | TGTGCCAGCAGTCCAGCGGCCGGCTACGAGCAGTACTTC | CASSPAAGYEQYF
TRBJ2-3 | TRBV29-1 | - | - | TGCAGCGTGACGTCTTTTAGCGTGGAGGTTGATACGCAGTATTTT | CSVTSFSVEVDTQYF
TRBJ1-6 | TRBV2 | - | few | TGTGCCAGCAGCCCTATCTCGGGTTCACCCCTCCACTTT | CASSPISGSPLHF
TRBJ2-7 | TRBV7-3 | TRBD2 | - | TGTGCCAGCAGCCCCCCGGGGACTAGCGGACACTACGAGCAGTACTTC | CASSPPGTSGHYEQYF
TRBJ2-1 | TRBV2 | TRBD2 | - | TGTGCCAGCAGTGAAAAGGCCCTTCTAGCGGGAGGGCCCGATGAGCAGTTCTTC | CASSEKALLAGGPDEQFF
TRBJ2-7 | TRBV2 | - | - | TGTGCCAGCAGTGAGGGCGACGCGCAGTACTTC | CASSEGDAQYF
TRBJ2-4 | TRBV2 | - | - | TGTGCCAGTCGCGGACTAGCCAAAAACATTCAGTACTTC | CASRGLAKNIQYF
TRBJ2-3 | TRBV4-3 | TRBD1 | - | TGCGCCAGCAGCCAACGACAGGGCCCAGATACGCAGTATTTT | CASSQRQGPDTQYF
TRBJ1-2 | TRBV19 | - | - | TGTGCCAGTAATGAGTTGGGAGGGAACAACTATGGCTACACCTTC | CASNELGGNNYGYTF
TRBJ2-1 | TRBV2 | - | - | TGTGCCAGCAGTGCTTGGCGGGATGGGCATGAGCAGTTCTTC | CASSAWRDGHEQFF
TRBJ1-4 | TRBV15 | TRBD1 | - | TGTGCCACCAGCACCCTCCGCGGACAGGAGCCATCAACTAATGAAAAACTGTTTTTT | CATSTLRGQEPSTNEKLFF
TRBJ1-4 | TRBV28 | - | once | TGTGCCAGCAGTTTGAGGACAGCGTTTGAAAAACTGTTTTTT | CASSLRTAFEKLFF
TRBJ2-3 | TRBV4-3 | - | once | TGCGCCAGCAGCCAAGGCCGTAGGGGGGGGGCGACAGATACGCAGTATTTT | CASSQGRRGGATDTQYF
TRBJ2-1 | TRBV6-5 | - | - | TGTGCCAGCAGCCGGAGGGGGGGAAACTACAATGAGCAGTTCTTC | CASSRRGGNYNEQFF
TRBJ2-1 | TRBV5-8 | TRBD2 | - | TGTGCCAGCAGCTTGTACGGGGGGGAGGATGAGCAGTTCTTC | CASSLYGGEDEQFF
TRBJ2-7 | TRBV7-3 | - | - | TGTGCCAGCAGCTTAGGGCCGGACTACGAGCAGTACTTC | CASSLGPDYEQYF
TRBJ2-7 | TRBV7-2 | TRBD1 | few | TGTGCCAGCAGCTTAGTCCCCACAGGGGACGAGCAGTACTTC | CASSLVPTGDEQYF
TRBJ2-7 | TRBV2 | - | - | TGTGCCAGCAGTGCAACGGTTCCTAACGAGCAGTACTTC | CASSATVPNEQYF
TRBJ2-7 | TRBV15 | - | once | TGTGCCACCAGCAGCTTTACACGGGAGTCCTACGAGCAGTACTTC | CATSSFTRESYEQYF
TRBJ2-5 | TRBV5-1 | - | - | TGCGCCAGCACCAGCCCGGGGGGCCCGGAGACCCAGTACTTC | CASTSPGGPETQYF
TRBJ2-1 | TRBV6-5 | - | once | TGTGCCAGCAGTTACCAGGGAAACAATGAGCAGTTCTTC | CASSYQGNNEQFF
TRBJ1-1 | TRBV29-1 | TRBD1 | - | TGCAGCGTTGAAGGGGTCAGGGGGGCCACTGAAGCTTTCTTT | CSVEGVRGATEAFF
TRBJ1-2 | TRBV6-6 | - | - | TGTGCCAGCCATATCCTGGACAGAGTAACCTATGGCTACACCTTC | CASHILDRVTYGYTF
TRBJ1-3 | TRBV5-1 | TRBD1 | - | TGCGCCAGCAGCTTGGCAGGGGGCAACTCTGGAAACACCATATATTTT | CASSLAGGNSGNTIYF